This TCR beta chain was found in a study of blood T cell repertoires in COVID-19. For the study at large: Samples of COVID-19 (acute and convalescent) were obtained from the United States, Italy and Spain. T cells, B-cell-depleted T cells, or PBMCs supplied cDNA or gDNA.

In the original processing: Reference gene primer amplification in the assay estimated nucleated cell counts. Method: immunoSEQ multiplex PCR; TCRdb's copy keeps in-frame clones and lacks some. Clonal size and the V and J genes are those of that table, whereas D and trimming came from the DNA. The top ten hold around 13% of the sample, which has roughly 190,000 clones, approximately 80% seen once. Germline trimming cut 7 bases from V and 1 base from J; bases unmatched to any gene: 8. The CDR3 loop spans 15 amino acids. Germline V lookup: CDR1 LNHDA, CDR2 SQIVND (reference sequence). This clone was recorded only once.

This receptor was identified in a woman aged 70 to 79 with COVID-19, enrolled during active disease. This chain uses TRBV19 with TRBJ1-1; TRBD1 agrees at 8 bases. The sample consisted of peripheral blood. The CDR3 is CASILGGTGNTEAFF. The CDR3 nucleotides are TGTGCCAGTATCCTCGGCGGGACAGGGAACACTGAAGCTTTCTTT.